What follows are 19 T cell receptor beta chains derived from one specimen sequenced in a study of T cell repertoires in cytomegalovirus infection. TCRdb redid the calling of the reads with MiXCR, one entry per CDR3 protein. Of fewer than 550,000 distinct CDR3 sequences listed, 26% are singletons. Sequenced: PBMCs. These receptors all stem from a human donor in good health (CMV status not recorded). Some clones in this sample may be carry-over from other donors' samples.

This clonotype was detected ten times or more. CDR3 DNA sequence: TGTGCCAGCAGCTCTCCGGACAGGGCCTCGGCCAAAAACATTCAGTACTTC. Its translation: CASSSPDRASAKNIQYF. The chain recombines TRBV7-9 with TRBJ2-4; TRBD1 aligns across 8 bases. The V and J ends lost 4 bases and 1 base, in that order; junction bases with no gene match: 9. The CDR3 consists of 17 residues. CDR1 SEHNR and CDR2 FQNEAQ come from the germline V gene (reference sequence). The full variable domain, in which reference TRBV7-9 and TRBJ2-4 provide the parts outside the CDR3, is DTGVSQNPRHKITKRGQNVTFRCDPISEHNRLYWYRQTLGQGPEFLTYFQNEAQLEKSRLLSDRFSAERPKGSFSTLEIQRTEQGDSAMYLCASSSPDRASAKNIQYFGAGTRLSVL.

Of note for this clonotype: This may arise from a read error, as a much more abundant clone is one base away. The rearrangement joins TRBV7-2 to TRBJ2-1; D possibly corresponds to TRBD2 (6 bases). Trimming took off 3 bases at V and 2 bases at J, with 14 bases between the two ends. Germline V gene sequence: CDR1 SGHTA, CDR2 FQGNSA. The CDR3 length is 16 residues. The CDR3 region has the DNA TGTGCCAGCAGCTTGGCCGTGACTAGAACCTACAATGAGCAGTTCTTC. It is translated as CASSLAVTRTYNEQFF.

This chain links TRBV12-5 with TRBJ1-6, with 7 positions matching TRBD1. Germline CDR1 is LGHNT and CDR2 is FRNRAP. CDR3 length equals 15 residues. Trimming cost V 5 bases and J 4 bases; bases outside gene matches: 5. This CDR3 reads CASGPGQPYNSPLHF. The CDR3 DNA is TGTGCTAGTGGTCCGGGACAGCCTTATAATTCACCCCTCCACTTT. The variable domain in full, with the rest retrieved from reference TRBV12-5 and TRBJ1-6, is DARVTQTPRHKVTEMGQEVTMRCQPILGHNTVFWYRQTMMQGLELLAYFRNRAPLDDSGMPKDRFSAEMPDATLATLKIQPSEPRDSAVYFCASGPGQPYNSPLHFGNGTRLTVT.

The chain employs TRBV24-1 and TRBJ2-5, with a tentative D call TRBD1 (5 bases). Per germline, CDR1 KGHDR and CDR2 SFDVKD. The CDR3 contains 13 residues. Trimming took off 4 bases at V and 3 bases at J, with 8 bases between the two ends. The CDR3 DNA reads as TGTGCCACCAGTGAGACAGACGAAGAGACCCAGTACTTC. Its translation: CATSETDEETQYF.

The chain is built from TRBV6-5 and TRBJ2-1; 13 positions match TRBD2. The length of the CDR3 is 15 residues. Germline V lookup: CDR1 MNHEY, CDR2 SVGAGI. J gave up 5 bases and V 6 bases, and 4 bases lay outside the gene matches. CDR3 amino acids: CASRLGLAGHNEQFF. CDR3 DNA sequence: TGTGCCAGCAGGCTGGGACTAGCGGGGCACAATGAGCAGTTCTTC.

A few counts support this clonotype. The V call is TRBV12-3 or TRBV12-4, the J call TRBJ2-5, with D perhaps TRBD2 (7 bases). The germline V and J ends were trimmed by 5 bases and 5 bases, with 24 bases remaining between them. The length of the CDR3 is 17 residues. CDR3 protein: CASSGRGTQGRLETQYF. CDR3 bases: TGTGCCAGCAGTGGGCGGGGGACTCAGGGGCGTTTGGAGACCCAGTACTTC.

This clonotype was recorded a few times. V is TRBV28 and J is TRBJ1-1; a possible D gene is TRBD1 (6 bases). The CDR3 is made up of 16 amino acids. Trimming removed 6 bases at V and 1 base at J, with 18 bases between. The germline V gene encodes CDR1 MDHEN and CDR2 SYDVKM. This chain's CDR3 is CASSPAGGHENTEAFF. CDR3 DNA sequence: TGTGCCAGCAGCCCAGCGGGGGGACACGAGAACACTGAAGCTTTCTTT.

This clonotype was seen many times. The rearrangement links TRBV7-9 to TRBJ2-7; the D gene is possibly TRBD1 (5 bases). Germline-derived CDR1 and CDR2 are SEHNR and FQNEAQ (reference sequence). The CDR3 runs to 12 residues. The V end lost 1 base, the J end lost 6 bases, and 7 bases lay between the germline ends. The DNA of the CDR3 is TGTGCCAGCAGCTTAGACAGGTCCGAGCAGTACGTC. Amino acids: CASSLDRSEQYV.

This clonotype was detected a few times. The V gene is TRBV18, the J gene TRBJ1-4, with D possibly matching TRBD1 (5 bases). Germline V gene lookup returns CDR1 KGHSH and CDR2 LQKENI. This CDR3 has 16 residues. The V end lost 2 bases, the J end lost 4 bases, and 14 bases lay between the germline ends. This CDR3 reads CASSPNGARSNEKLFF. CDR3 coding DNA: TGTGCCAGCTCACCAAACGGGGCGCGAAGTAATGAAAAACTGTTTTTT.

This clonotype was counted only a few times. This chain connects TRBV11-3 to TRBJ2-1; D may be TRBD2 (6 bases). The germline V and J ends were trimmed by 5 bases and 10 bases, with 21 bases remaining between them. There are 15 residues in the CDR3. Germline assignment: CDR1 SGHNT and CDR2 YENEEA. The CDR3 coding sequence is TGTGCCAGCAGCCCCGGGGACTCGCGGGTTTGGGAGCAGTTCTTC. Translating it yields CASSPGDSRVWEQFF.

This clonotype was observed a handful of times. The V and J genes are TRBV29-1 and TRBJ2-1, with a tentative D call TRBD2 (6 bases). V lost 6 bases, J lost 12 bases, and 24 bases lay in between. The germline V gene has CDR1 SQVTM and CDR2 ANQGSEA. The CDR3 runs to 14 residues. The CDR3 loop is CSVEDRGSARGQFF. Written as DNA, the CDR3 is TGCAGCGTCGAGGATCGGGGGAGCGCGAGAGGGCAGTTCTTC.

The rearrangement uses TRBV2 and TRBJ2-2; the match to TRBD1 covers 8 bases. The V gene's germline CDR1 is SNHLY and CDR2 FYNNEI. V lost 4 bases and J lost 3; bases outside the gene matches: 4. CDR3 length: 15 amino acids. The CDR3: CASSVVQGDTGELFF. As DNA, the CDR3 is TGTGCCAGCAGTGTGGTACAGGGGGACACCGGGGAGCTGTTTTTT.

The chain joins TRBV19 to TRBJ1-1; D is perhaps TRBD1 (5 bases). With 7 bases removed from V and 2 bases from J, the gap between germline ends came to 11 bases. The CDR3 sequence is 13 residues long. The germline V gene encodes CDR1 LNHDA and CDR2 SQIVND (reference sequence). The CDR3 nucleotides are TGTGCCAGTATCAAAAGGGGAAACACTGAAGCTTTCTTT. Protein product: CASIKRGNTEAFF.

The rearrangement uses TRBV20-1 and TRBJ2-3; D ambiguous. There are 15 residues in the CDR3. Germline assignment: CDR1 DFQATT and CDR2 SNEGSKA (reference sequence). The V end lost 1 base, the J end lost 6 bases, and 17 bases lay between the germline ends. The CDR3 loop reads CSARVPTRDGDTQYF. The CDR3 nucleotides are TGCAGTGCTAGAGTCCCTACGAGAGACGGTGATACGCAGTATTTT.

The chain uses TRBV30 and TRBJ1-2; D is unclear. Trimming stripped 4 bases from V and 0 bases from J, with 15 bases between. This CDR3 is built from 15 residues. The germline gives CDR1 GTSNPN, CDR2 SVGIG (reference sequence). CDR3 loop: CAWTLRTSANYGYTF. The CDR3 coding sequence is TGTGCCTGGACTCTAAGAACCTCAGCTAACTATGGCTACACCTTC.

The V gene is TRBV12-3 or TRBV12-4, the J gene TRBJ1-5; unclear D gene. Trimming left V 5 bases short and J 6 bases short, with 8 bases between. The CDR3 length is 12 residues. The CDR3 DNA follows: TGTGCCAGCAGTCCAACTAGTCAGCCCCAGCATTTT. It codes for CASSPTSQPQHF.

This clonotype was counted only a few times. The genes are TRBV6-6 and TRBJ2-7; 8 bases are shared with TRBD1. With V trimmed by 7 bases and J by 2 bases, 10 bases remained unmatched. The CDR3 totals 15 residues. Germline loops: CDR1 MNHNY, CDR2 SVGAGI (reference sequence). The CDR3 DNA reads TGTGCCAGCACCAAGACAGGGGCCTCGGCCTACGAGCAGTACGTC. Translating it yields CASTKTGASAYEQYV.

There are many counts of this clonotype. The rearrangement joins TRBV7-2 to TRBJ2-5; a possible D gene is TRBD2 (6 bases). Germline V lookup: CDR1 SGHTA, CDR2 FQGNSA. The CDR3 sequence is 14 residues long. The V end was cut by 6 bases, the J end by 1 base, with 12 bases between. CDR3 nucleotide sequence: TGTGCCAGCAGTTCTAGCGCGACCCAAGAGACCCAGTACTTC. Translating gives CASSSSATQETQYF.

This clonotype was seen ten or more times. The chain links TRBV6-2 or TRBV6-3 to TRBJ2-1; no clear D gene. Germline CDR1 and CDR2: MNHEY and SVGEGT. This CDR3 has 11 residues. The V end lost 10 bases, the J end lost 10 bases, and 14 bases lay between the germline ends. This CDR3 is CANLKRGEQFF. The CDR3 coding sequence is TGTGCCAACCTAAAGCGTGGGGAGCAGTTCTTC.